What follows are 7 T cell receptor beta chains derived from one specimen sequenced in a study of cytomegalovirus exposure and HLA in healthy donors (dated by TCRdb to 2016 to 2017). Library method: the immunoSEQ multiplex PCR assay. For the multiplex PCR, a mixture combining 60 forward primers for TCR Vbeta segments and 13 reverse primers for TCR Jbeta segments was used. TCRdb took over this immuneACCESS table, retaining in-frame rearrangements with V and J assigned. Such tables are incomplete; in checked studies, under half of the missing clones stem from an unresolved V gene, and the remainder is unexplained. For this sample the table gives about 170,000 clones, of which about 85% were detected only once. The top ten constitute more than 2% of the sample. Sequences were obtained from PBMCs. These receptors were taken from a man aged 18-30 years in good health and CMV-seropositive.

This clone was observed a few times. This chain uses TRBV7-2 with TRBJ1-2, with TRBD1 matching over 7 bases. Germline CDR1 is SGHTA and CDR2 is FQGNSA. CDR3 length: 14 residues. Germline trimming cut 2 bases from V and 4 bases from J; bases unmatched to any gene: 4. The CDR3 DNA is TGTGCCAGCAGCTTAATGGGACAGAGCTATGGCTACACCTTC. This translates into CASSLMGQSYGYTF.

This sequence joins TRBV5-1 and TRBJ1-4, with D unresolved. This CDR3 contains 16 residues. CDR1 and CDR2 from the germline V gene are SGHRS and YFSETQ. V lost 5 bases, J lost 4 bases, and 18 bases lay in between. This CDR3 is CASSWSGSSINEKLFF. The CDR3 bases are TGCGCCAGCAGTTGGAGCGGCTCGTCCATTAATGAAAAACTGTTTTTT.

The rearrangement links TRBV7-2 to TRBJ2-5, with 8 nucleotides matching TRBD1. The J call may be wrong; the DNA end is better matched by TRBJ2-7. The CDR3 covers 16 residues. CDR1 SGHTA and CDR2 FQGNSA come from the germline V gene. The CDR3 nucleotides are TGTGCCAGCAGCTTAGGACGGGGACAGGCGAACTACGAGCAGTACTTC. Residues: CASSLGRGQANYEQYF.

J is TRBJ1-1 and V is TRBV19; 8 bases align to TRBD1. V lost 5 bases, J lost 4 bases, and 3 bases stayed unmatched. Germline V gene sequence: CDR1 LNHDA, CDR2 SQIVND (reference sequence). CDR3 size: 13 residues. In DNA form, the CDR3 reads TGTGCCAGTAGTGTAACAGGGGGCACTGAAGCTTTCTTT. Its protein is CASSVTGGTEAFF.

This clone showed up just a few times. This chain uses TRBV2 with TRBJ1-2; D is unclear. With 0 bases removed from V and 1 base from J, the gap between germline ends came to 9 bases. The CDR3 has 15 amino acids. The germline gives CDR1 SNHLY, CDR2 FYNNEI. The CDR3 sequence: CASSEARSFNYGYTF. DNA for the CDR3: TGTGCCAGCAGTGAAGCCCGGAGCTTTAACTATGGCTACACCTTC.

V and J are TRBV6-5 and TRBJ1-6, with 9 bases lining up with TRBD1. This CDR3 has 15 residues. V shed 6 bases, J shed 10 bases, and the junction held 10 bases outside the gene matches. CDR1 MNHEY and CDR2 SVGAGI come from the germline V gene. The CDR3: CASRPRQGGWSPLHF. The CDR3 DNA is TGTGCCAGCAGACCTAGACAGGGGGGTTGGTCACCCCTCCACTTT.

The chain joins TRBV30 to TRBJ2-7; perhaps TRBD2 as D (6 bases). The CDR3 sequence is 13 residues long. In germline, CDR1 is GTSNPN, CDR2 SVGIG (reference sequence). V lost 5 bases and J lost 0, with 11 bases in between. The CDR3 spells CAWGDGSSYEQYF. DNA of the CDR3: TGTGCCTGGGGGGACGGGAGCTCCTACGAGCAGTACTTC.